Each of the 3 T cell receptor beta chains below was sequenced from the same sample in a study of identical twins. TCRdb re-called the 5' RACE reads through MiXCR, storing one row per CDR3 protein. The sample records more than 650,000 distinct CDR3 sequences, around 5.7% being singletons. Sequencing used naive T cells sorted from blood. The receptors come from a man aged 18 to 29 in good health.

The chain combines TRBV18 with TRBJ2-7; 7 nucleotides agree with TRBD1. Trimming at V came to 4 bases and at J to 8 bases, leaving 8 bases not matched to a gene. Germline CDR1 KGHSH, CDR2 LQKENI. This CDR3 contains 13 residues. The CDR3 coding sequence is TGTGCCAGCTCACTCAAAAGGGGGCGGAAGCAGTACGTC. Protein sequence: CASSLKRGRKQYV.

This clonotype showed up many times. V and J are TRBV11-2 and TRBJ2-7; 11 bases fit TRBD2. CDR1 SGHAT and CDR2 FQNNGV come from the germline V gene. CDR3 length equals 18 residues. The trim removed 4 bases at V and 1 base at J, leaving 12 bases unmatched. CDR3 sequence: CASSWRAASGRTSYEQYF. The CDR3 region has the DNA TGTGCCAGCAGCTGGAGGGCCGCTAGCGGGAGGACGTCCTACGAGCAGTACTTC. Based on the CDR3 plus reference TRBV11-2 and TRBJ2-7, the full variable domain is EAGVAQSPRYKIIEKRQSVAFWCNPISGHATLYWYQQILGQGPKLLIQFQNNGVVDDSQLPKDRFSAERLKGVDSTLKIQPAKLEDSAVYLCASSWRAASGRTSYEQYFGPGTRLTVT.

This clonotype occurred a few times. This chain uses TRBV28 with TRBJ2-3; D may be TRBD1 (6 bases). Germline V CDR1 and CDR2: MDHEN, SYDVKM. Trimming shortened V by 3 bases and J by 4 bases, and 11 bases separated the two germline ends. The CDR3 spans 14 residues. DNA for the CDR3: TGTGCCAGCAGTTTTGGGGGCCCAGCAGATACGCAGTATTTT. It translates to CASSFGGPADTQYF. The whole variable domain, filled in from reference TRBV28 and TRBJ2-3, reads DVKVTQSSRYLVKRTGEKVFLECVQDMDHENMFWYRQDPGLGLRLIYFSYDVKMKEKGDIPEGYSVSREKKERFSLILESASTNQTSMYLCASSFGGPADTQYFGPGTRLTVL.